The 21 T cell receptor beta chains below were found in one sample sequenced in a study of T cells after yellow fever vaccination. Each CDR3 protein gets one entry after TCRdb re-called the 5' RACE reads with MiXCR. This sample yields around 72,000 distinct CDR3 sequences, of which around 7.1% are seen a single time; more than 25% belongs to the top ten. Sample: CD8+ T cells sorted from PBMCs, taken 9 to 10 days after the first yellow fever vaccination. These receptors originate from a young man who received the YFV17D yellow fever vaccine.

At least ten counts were recorded for this clonotype. The chain joins TRBV12-3 or TRBV12-4 to TRBJ1-2; TRBD1 matches 8 bases. The trim removed 6 bases at V and 7 bases at J, leaving 4 bases unmatched. The CDR3 is 12 residues long. The CDR3 here is CASSGQGSGYTF. DNA of the CDR3: TGTGCCAGCAGCGGACAGGGATCTGGCTACACCTTC.

With respect to this clonotype: One junction end disagrees with the germline gene, perhaps due to a read error. This chain connects TRBV4-1 to TRBJ2-5; 11 nucleotides match TRBD1. The CDR3 spans 19 residues. The germline V gene encodes CDR1 MGHRA and CDR2 YSYEKL. CDR3 amino acids: CASRGRGQGELFDLETKYF. In nucleotides, the CDR3 is TGCGCCAGCAGGGGAAGGGGACAGGGGGAACTCTTCGATTTGGAGACCAAGTACTTC.

This clonotype was counted many times. This chain uses TRBV4-2 with TRBJ1-1, with 7 bases lining up with TRBD1. This CDR3 has 14 residues. CDR1 and CDR2 (germline): LGHNA, YNFKEQ. With V trimmed by 2 bases and J by 4 bases, 4 bases remained unmatched. CDR3 in DNA: TGTGCCAGCAGCCAAATGGCAGGGGGCACTGAAGCTTTCTTT. Amino acid sequence: CASSQMAGGTEAFF.

The chain employs TRBV27 and TRBJ1-6, with D possibly matching TRBD1 (5 bases). Trimming stripped 5 bases from V and 7 bases from J, with 15 bases between. The germline V gene has CDR1 MNHEY and CDR2 SMNVEV (reference sequence). This CDR3 comprises 15 residues. CDR3 loop: CASSDAGRLNSPLHF. The CDR3 region has the DNA TGTGCCAGCAGTGACGCGGGACGGTTGAATTCACCCCTCCACTTT.

The gene calls are TRBV12-3 or TRBV12-4 and TRBJ1-2; D gene uncertain. V lost 1 base to trimming and J lost 3 bases, with 12 bases between them. This CDR3 has 15 residues. CDR3 bases: TGTGCCAGCAGTTTAGGCCGAGGCGGCGACTATGGCTACACCTTC. This sequence encodes CASSLGRGGDYGYTF.

The genes are TRBV4-2 and TRBJ1-6; no firm D call. Trimming took 2 bases from V and 5 from J, leaving 13 bases between them. Germline CDR1 and CDR2: LGHNA and YNFKEQ. There are 16 residues in the CDR3. Here the CDR3 reads CASSQTAIPDNSPLHF. The CDR3 DNA follows: TGTGCCAGCAGCCAAACAGCGATTCCAGATAATTCACCCCTCCACTTT.

This clonotype occurred many times. This chain links TRBV29-1 with TRBJ2-3; D gene ambiguous. The CDR3 totals 10 residues. Germline V gene lookup returns CDR1 SQVTM and CDR2 ANQGSEA. V was pared by 1 base and J by 4 bases, with 0 bases between. CDR3: CSVEADTQYF. In DNA form, the CDR3 reads TGCAGCGTTGAAGCAGATACGCAGTATTTT.

This clonotype has a handful of counts. The gene calls are TRBV7-9 and TRBJ1-5; no definite D call. Trimming took off 3 bases at V and 6 bases at J, with 6 bases between the two ends. This CDR3 spans 12 amino acids. Germline-derived CDR1 and CDR2 are SEHNR and FQNEAQ (reference sequence). The CDR3: CASSFAGQPQHF. The CDR3 DNA reads as TGTGCCAGCAGCTTTGCAGGTCAGCCCCAGCATTTT.

This clonotype was seen more than once but under ten times. V usage is TRBV20-1 and J usage is TRBJ1-3, with unresolved D. Germline V CDR1 and CDR2: DFQATT, SNEGSKA (reference sequence). Trimming pared 4 bases from V and 2 bases from J, leaving 15 bases between. The CDR3 has 15 residues. CDR3 in DNA: TGCAGTGCTATCCCCGAGGGCGGAGCTGGAAACACCATATATTTT. Translated, it gives CSAIPEGGAGNTIYF.

The sample holds many counts of this clonotype. The chain combines TRBV20-1 with TRBJ2-1, with 7 bases matching TRBD1. Per germline, CDR1 DFQATT and CDR2 SNEGSKA (reference sequence). This CDR3 is built from 13 residues. Trimming removed 3 bases from V and 2 bases from J; junction bases left unmatched: 1. The CDR3 region is CSARRGPYNEQFF. In DNA form, the CDR3 reads TGCAGTGCTAGGAGGGGGCCCTACAATGAGCAGTTCTTC.

This clonotype is deemed large. The chain carries TRBV12-3 or TRBV12-4 and TRBJ1-5; 11 bases align to TRBD1. Trimming removed 5 bases from V and 3 bases from J; junction bases left unmatched: 6. CDR3 length: 16 residues. CDR3 sequence: CASSQGQGVLNQPQHF. CDR3 DNA: TGTGCCAGCAGTCAGGGACAGGGGGTCCTCAATCAGCCCCAGCATTTT.

This clonotype was observed at least ten times. This CDR3 is CASSLYPPAQEQNNYGYTF. The CDR3 region has the DNA TGTGCCAGCAGCTTATACCCCCCCGCTCAGGAGCAAAATAACTATGGCTACACCTTC. The V call is TRBV7-3, the J call TRBJ1-2; no clear D gene. V was pared by 2 bases and J by 1 base, with 23 bases between. This CDR3 comprises 19 residues. The germline CDR1 and CDR2 sequences are SGHTA and FQGTGA.

This clonotype was observed a few times. The chain has TRBV5-6 and TRBJ2-3; D unresolved. From germline, CDR1 is SGHDT and CDR2 YYEEEE. The length of the CDR3 is 16 residues. The V end lost 2 bases, the J end lost 6 bases, and 19 bases lay between the germline ends. DNA of the CDR3: TGTGCCAGCAGCTTCCTCGCAAGCCGCGCCACGGATACGCAGTATTTT. This encodes CASSFLASRATDTQYF.

This clonotype was seen at least ten times. This chain links TRBV6-1 with TRBJ2-1; D may correspond to TRBD1 or TRBD2 (5 bases each). CDR1 is MNHNS, CDR2 SASEGT, per germline. Trimming took 3 bases from V and 6 from J, leaving 12 bases between them. CDR3 length: 14 amino acids. In nucleotides, the CDR3 is TGTGCCAGCAGTGACGGGGCCGGAGGCAATGAGCAGTTCTTC. Amino acids: CASSDGAGGNEQFF.

Notes on this clonotype: A much larger clone differs by one base, so this may be a read error. The final CDR3 position lacks the conserved phenylalanine or tryptophan, pointing to a likely read error. This chain uses TRBV15 with TRBJ2-2, with D hard to call. This CDR3 contains 13 residues. V lost 0 bases, J lost 3 bases, and 2 bases lay in between. From germline, CDR1 is LNHNV and CDR2 YYDKDF (reference sequence). The CDR3 DNA follows: TGTGCCACCAGCAGAGAGGACACCGGGGAGCTGTTTCTT. Translating it yields CATSREDTGELFL.

This clonotype was recorded at least ten times. The rearrangement links TRBV4-3 to TRBJ2-2; TRBD2 agrees at 12 bases. Germline V gene lookup returns CDR1 LGHNA and CDR2 YSLEER. The trim removed 0 bases at V and 3 bases at J, leaving 8 bases unmatched. The CDR3 runs 19 residues. The CDR3 spells CASSQDVASGGEYTGELFF. The CDR3 nucleotides are TGCGCCAGCAGCCAAGATGTGGCTAGCGGGGGGGAATACACCGGGGAGCTGTTTTTT.

The rearrangement links TRBV27 to TRBJ2-4; no reliable D call. The V end was cut by 4 bases, the J end by 0 bases, with 7 bases between. CDR1 is MNHEY and CDR2 is SMNVEV in the germline V gene (reference sequence). The CDR3 consists of 14 residues. The CDR3 DNA reads TGTGCCAGCAGTTCCGACTTAGCCAAAAACATTCAGTACTTC. As protein: CASSSDLAKNIQYF.

This clonotype was seen a handful of times. The chain joins TRBV5-1 to TRBJ1-2, with unresolved D. Germline V gene sequence: CDR1 SGHRS, CDR2 YFSETQ. The length of the CDR3 is 15 residues. The V and J ends lost 4 bases and 2 bases respectively, with 15 bases between them. CDR3 sequence reads: CASSLSRDGNYGYTF. The CDR3 nucleotides read TGCGCCAGCAGCCTCAGTAGAGACGGGAACTATGGCTACACCTTC.

This clonotype was seen many times. The chain joins TRBV7-8 to TRBJ2-3; a possible D gene is TRBD1 (6 bases). The germline V gene encodes CDR1 SGHVS and CDR2 FQNEAQ. CDR3 length equals 15 residues. The ends were cut back, 3 bases at V and 1 base at J, with 11 bases in the middle. The CDR3 DNA reads as TGTGCCAGCAGCTTCAGTTCAGGGGGCACAGATACGCAGTATTTT. It translates to CASSFSSGGTDTQYF.

This chain uses TRBV5-4 with TRBJ2-3; D unclear. Germline CDR1 is SGHNT and CDR2 is YYREEE (reference sequence). The CDR3 spans 13 residues. Trimming pared 5 bases from V and 0 bases from J, leaving 7 bases between. CDR3: CASSDLSTDTQYF. CDR3 DNA sequence: TGTGCCAGCAGTGATCTAAGCACAGATACGCAGTATTTT. Using reference TRBV5-4 and TRBJ2-3 for the parts outside the CDR3, the full variable domain is ETGVTQSPTHLIKTRGQQVTLRCSSQSGHNTVSWYQQALGQGPQFIFQYYREEENGRGNFPPRFSGLQFPNYSSELNVNALELDDSALYLCASSDLSTDTQYFGPGTRLTVL.

This clonotype occurred many times. The chain links TRBV13 to TRBJ2-1; TRBD2 matches at 11 bases. The germline CDR1 and CDR2 sequences are PRHDT and FYEKMQ (reference sequence). J was trimmed by 6 bases and V by 1 base; bases with no gene match: 8. There are 17 residues in the CDR3. This CDR3 is CASSLELLAGEGNEQFF. CDR3 nucleotide sequence: TGTGCCAGCAGCTTAGAACTACTAGCGGGGGAAGGCAATGAGCAGTTCTTC.